The rows below give T cell receptor beta chains drawn from one sample of a study of T cells expressing NK-cell markers. TCRdb re-called the 5' RACE reads and gives one entry per CDR3 protein, without DNA. Its table records 550,000 to 600,000 distinct CDR3 sequences. Sequenced sample: blood T cells: a sorted CD56 or NKG2C T cell subset, CD4+ or CD8+ T cells, or bulk PBMC T cells (not recorded which). The source of these receptors is a man younger than 30 in good health. The CDR3 runs from the conserved cysteine through the conserved F or W.

TRBV20-1	TRBJ2-1	CSARREVPPREQFF
TRBV7-6	TRBJ2-5	CASSLSVDKQETQYF
TRBV27	TRBJ2-1	CASSSMASGEKFF
TRBV20-1	TRBJ2-1	CSARPYERDGVEEQFF
TRBV4-3	TRBJ2-2	CASSQESGRALTGELFF
TRBV12-3/TRBV12-4	TRBJ2-7	CASSPKGIGYEQYF
TRBV2	TRBJ1-6	CASSAIRDRNSPLHF
TRBV11-2	TRBJ2-1	CASTAGGAYNEQFF
TRBV5-1	TRBJ1-1	CASSLGSGTGGLDTEAFF
TRBV9	TRBJ2-5	CASRGTSGETQYF
TRBV11-2	TRBJ2-5	CASSPGPGRYQETQYF
TRBV20-1	TRBJ2-2	CSARDPGTSGIPGTGELFF
TRBV15	TRBJ2-7	CATSRDILRLDPEQYF
TRBV12-3/TRBV12-4	TRBJ2-1	CASSPRTGGLLNNEQFF
TRBV24-1	TRBJ2-3	CATSGRPGLDRARYF
TRBV3-1	TRBJ1-1	CASSQAQRTEAFF
TRBV3-1	TRBJ1-6	CASSPRTAQRPLHF
TRBV4-3	TRBJ2-3	CASSQGIAGGSTDTQYF
TRBV12-3/TRBV12-4	TRBJ2-7	CASKSLAGDREQYF
TRBV29-1	TRBJ2-5	CSVESTETQYF
TRBV6-2/TRBV6-3	TRBJ1-1	CASSYTTGEWMNTEAFF
TRBV6-2/TRBV6-3	TRBJ2-1	CASSYSGVGSSYNEQFF
TRBV9	TRBJ2-3	CASSSPIAGGTKDTQYF
TRBV20-1	TRBJ2-1	CSAIPLGPDTYNEQFF
TRBV12-3/TRBV12-4	TRBJ2-1	CASSRTGFRNEQFF
TRBV5-1	TRBJ2-3	CASSTVLRTSGAPAGTDTQYF
TRBV28	TRBJ2-1	CASSLDPVRQFF
TRBV29-1	TRBJ2-3	CSALSGWKLTDTQYF
TRBV6-1	TRBJ2-1	CASSPSRGGLEQFF
TRBV12-3/TRBV12-4	TRBJ2-7	CASSLKAGAEYEQYF
TRBV11-2	TRBJ2-3	CASSLDYLAGTDTQYF
TRBV6-1	TRBJ2-6	CASRAPRDRNSGANVLTF
TRBV10-3	TRBJ1-2	CAISRDRGSGGYTF
TRBV20-1	TRBJ2-3	CSAPTSPDTQYF
TRBV12-3/TRBV12-4	TRBJ2-3	CASNRDRAGTDTQYF
TRBV20-1	TRBJ2-1	CSAREGNSPYNEQFF
TRBV28	TRBJ2-7	CASSKGQGDVSYEQYF
TRBV7-8	TRBJ2-5	CASSPLLQETQYF
TRBV28	TRBJ2-2	CASSRGSRGELFF
TRBV4-3	TRBJ2-7	CASSQEVSGRAGGEQYF
TRBV29-1	TRBJ1-4	CSVVLPPTNEKLFF
TRBV7-2	TRBJ2-7	CASSFYGGYAGGGPYEQYF
TRBV7-6	TRBJ2-2	CASSSFLGNTGELFF
TRBV4-3	TRBJ2-3	CASSQDGRGTSTDTQYF
TRBV27	TRBJ2-1	CASSLSGLAGGPSGILDNEQFF
TRBV11-2	TRBJ2-1	CASRILAGRYNEQFF
TRBV3-1	TRBJ2-1	CASSQDLGVAYNEQFF
TRBV20-1	TRBJ2-3	CSYPITDTQYF
TRBV9	TRBJ1-1	CASSPLFEVGNTEAFF
TRBV7-6	TRBJ1-4	CASSLAQLTGFTEKLFF
TRBV20-1	TRBJ2-3	CSAKLGSLSTDTQYF
TRBV5-1	TRBJ2-7	CASSLSLGTYEQYF
TRBV11-2	TRBJ1-2	CASSFQHYGYTF
TRBV9	TRBJ2-3	CASSVGGGRAGDTQYF